This T cell receptor beta chain appears in the sequencing data of a study of PD-L1 blockade in urothelial cancer. Overall study: Atezolizumab was started by patients in 2014 at 1,200 mg intravenously every 3 weeks. About 85% of the roughly 29 patients comprised males who had bladder-origin urothelial cancer. Timepoints chosen for blood analysis were 3 weeks (second dose) and 6 weeks after treatment start.

Urothelial carcinoma, locally advanced or metastatic, affected the patients. This table comes from immunoSEQ multiplex PCR, and its TCRdb copy is limited to in-frame clones, with some not included. This table holds some 20,000 clones, just over 85% found once. The V segment lost 5 bases and the J segment 6 bases; nucleotides outside the gene matches: 17. The CDR3 runs 19 residues. Per the germline V gene, CDR1 is SEHNR and CDR2 is FQNEAQ (reference sequence). The chain uses TRBV7-9 and TRBJ1-5, with TRBD1 matching over 12 bases. Material: PBMCs, obtained around atezolizumab (anti-PD-L1) treatment. The sequence was collected from a man in his fifties or sixties with urothelial cancer. CDR3 nucleotides: TGTGCCAGCAGCGCATTAACCGGGACAGGGGGCGGAGTGGGTCAGCCCCAGCATTTT. Translating gives CASSALTGTGGGVGQPQHF.